The 31 T cell receptor beta chains below all came from one sample that was sequenced in a study of response to subunit inactivated influenza vaccine. TCRdb used MiXCR to reprocess the RT-PCR reads, holding one entry per CDR3 protein. The repertoire holds around 520,000 distinct CDR3 sequences, with about 10% as singletons. Sequenced here: PBMCs from blood, sampled on the day of vaccination. These receptors originate from a man aged 50 to 60 who received an inactivated influenza vaccine.

The chain has TRBV20-1 and TRBJ2-1, with TRBD2 identical over 10 bases. CDR3 length: 14 residues. From germline, CDR1 is DFQATT and CDR2 SNEGSKA (reference sequence). Unmatched junction bases numbered 8, after V lost 3 bases and J lost 9 bases. CDR3 residues: CSASIASGSGEQFF. CDR3 DNA sequence: TGCAGTGCTAGTATTGCTAGCGGGAGTGGTGAGCAGTTCTTC.

V usage is TRBV29-1 and J usage is TRBJ1-4, with a tentative D call TRBD1 (6 bases). Germline loops: CDR1 SQVTM, CDR2 ANQGSEA. This CDR3 is built from 13 residues. Trimming took 6 bases from V and 4 from J, leaving 12 bases between them. The CDR3 sequence: CSVRQADNEKLFF. CDR3 nucleotides: TGCAGCGTCCGACAGGCCGATAATGAAAAACTGTTTTTT. The entire variable domain, with the rest obtained from reference TRBV29-1 and TRBJ1-4, is as follows: SAVISQKPSRDICQRGTSLTIQCQVDSQVTMMFWYRQQPGQSLTLIATANQGSEATYESGFVIDKFPISRPNLTFSTLTVSNMSPEDSSIYLCSVRQADNEKLFFGSGTQLSVL.

This clonotype was seen many times. This sequence joins TRBV11-2 and TRBJ2-1; the match to TRBD2 covers 8 bases. The V and J ends lost 5 bases and 5 bases, in that order; junction bases with no gene match: 8. The germline gives CDR1 SGHAT, CDR2 FQNNGV. CDR3 length: 15 amino acids. CDR3 protein: CASSISRGGNNEQFF. For the CDR3, the DNA is TGTGCCAGCAGCATAAGTCGGGGGGGAAACAATGAGCAGTTCTTC.

This clonotype was counted a few times. The junction does not match germline at one end; this may be a read error. This chain joins TRBV27 and TRBJ2-1; D gene unclear. The CDR3 spans 13 residues. Germline values: CDR1 MNHEY, CDR2 SMNVEV (reference sequence). CDR3 loop: CASGSLSSNEQFF. CDR3 sequence (DNA): TGTGCCAGCGGGTCCCTCTCCTCCAATGAGCAGTTCTTC.

The chain carries TRBV18 and TRBJ2-7; TRBD2 is a possible D gene (5 bases). The CDR3 is 13 residues long. Germline V gene sequence: CDR1 KGHSH, CDR2 LQKENI. The V end lost 4 bases, the J end lost 3 bases, and 10 bases lay between the germline ends. CDR3 in amino acids: CASSLGEGYEQYF. CDR3 nucleotide sequence: TGTGCCAGCTCACTCGGCGAGGGCTACGAGCAGTACTTC. The full variable domain, completed using reference TRBV18 and TRBJ2-7, is NAGVMQNPRHLVRRRGQEARLRCSPMKGHSHVYWYRQLPEEGLKFMVYLQKENIIDESGMPKERFSAEFPKEGPSILRIQQVVRGDSAAYFCASSLGEGYEQYFGPGTRLTVT.

This clonotype was seen a handful of times. This chain uses TRBV20-1 with TRBJ2-3; the D gene is possibly TRBD1 (5 bases). CDR3 size: 12 residues. V lost 3 bases and J 4 bases, leaving 8 bases between the germline ends. The germline gives CDR1 DFQATT, CDR2 SNEGSKA (reference sequence). CDR3 in DNA: TGCAGTGCTAGTGACAGTCCAGATACGCAGTATTTT. Protein sequence: CSASDSPDTQYF.

In this sample, this clonotype turned up a few times. The J gene is TRBJ1-1, the V gene TRBV4-2; D is unresolved. The CDR3 runs 14 residues. CDR1 and CDR2 (germline): LGHNA, YNFKEQ. Trimming took off 1 base at V and 11 bases at J, with 17 bases between the two ends. CDR3 amino acids: CASSQVGGRSDAFF. The CDR3 region has the DNA TGTGCCAGCAGCCAAGTAGGAGGGAGGAGTGATGCTTTCTTT.

Ten or more counts support this clonotype. The chain employs TRBV3-1 and TRBJ1-3, with no clear D. The ends were cut back, 1 base at V and 0 bases at J, with 4 bases in the middle. There are 14 residues in the CDR3. CDR1 is LGHDT and CDR2 is YNNKEL in the germline V gene (reference sequence). CDR3 residues: CASSQVASGNTIYF. The CDR3 region has the DNA TGTGCCAGCAGCCAAGTAGCCTCTGGAAACACCATATATTTT.

This clonotype was detected a few times. The gene calls are TRBV12-3 or TRBV12-4 and TRBJ2-5, with 11 bases that match TRBD1. The CDR3 is 15 residues long. The V gene end was trimmed by 4 bases and the J gene end by 3 bases; junction bases not matched to a gene: 4. The CDR3 loop is CASSWDRGYEETQYF. DNA for the CDR3: TGTGCCAGCAGTTGGGACAGGGGGTACGAAGAGACCCAGTACTTC.

This chain connects TRBV20-1 to TRBJ2-3, with D perhaps matching TRBD1 (6 bases). From germline, CDR1 is DFQATT and CDR2 SNEGSKA (reference sequence). This CDR3 region has 15 residues. Deletions cut 6 bases from V and 3 bases from J, with 19 bases between. The CDR3 protein is CSADRRQGITDTQYF. The CDR3, as DNA: TGCAGTGCAGATAGGCGTCAGGGGATAACAGATACGCAGTATTTT.

This clonotype was recorded a few times. The chain is built from TRBV27 and TRBJ2-5, with 14 bases identical to TRBD2. This CDR3 is built from 16 residues. Germline CDR1 is MNHEY and CDR2 is SMNVEV (reference sequence). Trimming cost V 6 bases and J 5 bases; bases outside gene matches: 8. The CDR3 sequence: CASRGLAGAPTETQYF. CDR3 nucleotide sequence: TGTGCCAGCAGGGGACTAGCGGGAGCACCAACGGAGACCCAGTACTTC.

The chain links TRBV4-3 to TRBJ2-7, with D possibly being TRBD1 or TRBD2 (5 bases each). The CDR3 totals 15 residues. V was cut by 0 bases and J by 2 bases, with 11 bases left in between. The germline gives CDR1 LGHNA, CDR2 YSLEER. In nucleotides, the CDR3 is TGCGCCAGCAGCCAAGAGCTGGGGACCCCCTACGAGCAGTACTTC. Translating it yields CASSQELGTPYEQYF.

Only a few counts were recorded for this clonotype. V usage is TRBV30 and J usage is TRBJ1-4, with TRBD1 identical over 8 bases. CDR1 is GTSNPN, CDR2 SVGIG, per germline (reference sequence). CDR3 length: 17 amino acids. Trimming cost V 3 bases and J 7 bases; bases outside gene matches: 16. CDR3 sequence reads: CAWRHNPDRASSEKLFF. CDR3 DNA: TGTGCCTGGAGACACAACCCGGACAGGGCCTCGAGTGAAAAACTGTTTTTT.

The rearrangement links TRBV12-3 or TRBV12-4 to TRBJ2-7, with TRBD1 as a possible D gene (6 bases). The CDR3 covers 14 residues. V lost 5 bases and J 0 bases, leaving 11 bases between the germline ends. The CDR3 nucleotides are TGTGCCAGCAGTACAGGGAGCCCCTCCTACGAGCAGTACTTC. Its translation: CASSTGSPSYEQYF.

This clonotype has ten or more counts. This sequence joins TRBV10-3 and TRBJ2-7; 7 bases fit TRBD1. This CDR3 is 14 amino acids long. CDR1 ENHRY and CDR2 SYGVKD come from the germline V gene. With 2 bases clipped from V and 2 bases from J, the junction kept 3 bases outside the gene matches. The CDR3 is CAISETGTAYEQYF. In DNA, the CDR3 is TGTGCCATCAGTGAGACCGGGACAGCCTACGAGCAGTACTTC.

The chain carries TRBV10-3 and TRBJ2-1, with a possible D match to TRBD1 (6 bases). The CDR3 covers 17 residues. Per germline, CDR1 ENHRY and CDR2 SYGVKD. V was shortened by 2 bases and J by 1 base, with 15 bases between the two germline ends. The DNA of the CDR3 is TGTGCCATCAGTGAGCCCCGGACAGCCACTTCCTACAATGAGCAGTTCTTC. It translates to CAISEPRTATSYNEQFF.

The rearrangement links TRBV5-4 to TRBJ2-1; tentatively, D is TRBD2 (5 bases). The CDR3 is made up of 13 amino acids. Germline V gene lookup returns CDR1 SGHNT and CDR2 YYREEE (reference sequence). Trimming removed 5 bases from V and 11 bases from J, with 17 bases in between. The chain's CDR3 is CASSSPTGEQQFF. The CDR3 DNA reads as TGTGCCAGCAGTTCTCCGACCGGGGAACAGCAGTTCTTC.

The chain links TRBV5-1 to TRBJ2-2; 7 bases agree with TRBD1. V was clipped by 3 bases and J by 9 bases; unmatched bases: 2. CDR1 SGHRS and CDR2 YFSETQ come from the germline V gene. The CDR3 is 12 residues long. The CDR3: CASSYRGRELFF. In DNA form, the CDR3 reads TGCGCCAGCAGCTACAGGGGCCGGGAGCTGTTTTTT.

V and J are TRBV6-1 and TRBJ2-1; D not certain. The CDR3 is 16 residues long. The V end was cut by 8 bases, the J end by 4 bases, with 21 bases between. Germline V gives CDR1 MNHNS, CDR2 SASEGT. The CDR3 nucleotides are TGTGCCAGCGTCCCTGACCCGGGCTGGAATTACAATGAGCAGTTCTTC. Its translation: CASVPDPGWNYNEQFF.

This clonotype was counted between two and nine times. The chain uses TRBV28 and TRBJ2-3; D might be TRBD2 (5 bases). The CDR3 is made up of 14 amino acids. Trimming removed 8 bases from V and 3 bases from J, with 15 bases in between. Germline V gives CDR1 MDHEN, CDR2 SYDVKM. This CDR3 reads CASGRAAWTDTQYF. Written as DNA, the CDR3 is TGTGCCAGCGGTCGAGCGGCTTGGACAGATACGCAGTATTTT. Using reference TRBV28 and TRBJ2-3 for the parts outside the CDR3, the full variable domain is DVKVTQSSRYLVKRTGEKVFLECVQDMDHENMFWYRQDPGLGLRLIYFSYDVKMKEKGDIPEGYSVSREKKERFSLILESASTNQTSMYLCASGRAAWTDTQYFGPGTRLTVL.

The CDR3 here is CSLTTSYNEQFF. The CDR3 coding sequence is TGCAGTCTCACTACGTCTTACAATGAGCAGTTCTTC. This rearrangement joins TRBV20-1 to TRBJ2-1; no firm D call. The length of the CDR3 is 12 residues. V was pared by 8 bases and J by 4 bases, with 12 bases between. Germline lookup yields CDR1 DFQATT and CDR2 SNEGSKA (reference sequence).

The V call is TRBV12-3 or TRBV12-4, the J call TRBJ1-2; D is possibly TRBD1 (5 bases). V was trimmed by 1 base and J by 6 bases, leaving 6 bases between them. This CDR3 has 12 residues. In DNA form, the CDR3 reads TGTGCCAGCAGTTTAGGGGGACATGGCTACACCTTC. Translating it yields CASSLGGHGYTF.

At least ten counts were recorded for this clonotype. This sequence joins TRBV5-1 and TRBJ2-1; D is possibly TRBD2 (5 bases). Germline V gives CDR1 SGHRS, CDR2 YFSETQ. This CDR3 contains 14 residues. V lost 0 bases and J 3 bases, leaving 7 bases between the germline ends. CDR3 sequence reads: CASSLDGSYNEQFF. The CDR3 DNA reads TGCGCCAGCAGCTTGGATGGGAGCTACAATGAGCAGTTCTTC.

In regard to this clonotype: The junction departs from germline at one end; a sequencing error may be responsible. The V and J genes are TRBV20-1 and TRBJ2-7; D uncertain. Germline V lookup: CDR1 DFQATT, CDR2 SNEGSKA (reference sequence). The CDR3 has 15 amino acids. The CDR3 region is CSAGDLLRNSYEQYF. CDR3 nucleotide sequence: TGCAGTGCTGGAGATCTCCTGCGGAACTCCTACGAGCAGTACTTC.

This chain links TRBV12-3 or TRBV12-4 with TRBJ2-2; D is possibly TRBD2 (5 bases). The CDR3 has 15 amino acids. With 3 bases removed from V and 9 bases from J, the gap between germline ends came to 17 bases. CDR3 DNA sequence: TGTGCCAGCAGTTTGACGGTTACGGGATCCCGGGAGCTGTTTTTT. This sequence encodes CASSLTVTGSRELFF.

This clonotype was found a few times. The gene calls are TRBV4-3 and TRBJ2-7, with TRBD1 matching 11 bases. The CDR3 is 13 amino acids. Germline V gene sequence: CDR1 LGHNA, CDR2 YSLEER. J was trimmed by 6 bases and V by 3 bases; bases with no gene match: 1. The CDR3: CASSQDRGPEQYF. CDR3 bases: TGCGCCAGCAGCCAGGACAGGGGGCCCGAGCAGTACTTC.

This clonotype was picked up many times. The chain couples TRBV29-1 to TRBJ2-7, with TRBD1 matching over 8 bases. The CDR3 is 15 residues long. V dropped 1 base and J dropped 2; count of bases not matched to a gene: 7. Per the germline V gene, CDR1 is SQVTM and CDR2 is ANQGSEA. The CDR3 DNA sequence: TGCAGCGTTGAAGCGACCGGGACAGGTACCTACGAGCAGTACTTC. Amino acids: CSVEATGTGTYEQYF.

This clonotype was picked up a small number of times. The genes are TRBV6-1 and TRBJ1-4; D might be TRBD1 (5 bases). V was pared by 6 bases and J by 3 bases, with 11 bases between. The germline CDR1 and CDR2 sequences are MNHNS and SASEGT. The length of the CDR3 is 14 residues. CDR3 sequence: CASSQGRPNEKLFF. The CDR3 region has the DNA TGTGCCAGCAGCCAGGGACGGCCTAATGAAAAACTGTTTTTT.

The chain couples TRBV24-1 to TRBJ2-1; 8 bases match TRBD1. Germline CDR1 KGHDR, CDR2 SFDVKD. Trimming removed 3 bases from V and 8 bases from J; junction bases left unmatched: 11. This CDR3 has 16 amino acids. In DNA form, the CDR3 reads TGTGCCACCAGTGATCTTGGACAGGGAAGTTACTATGAGCAGTTCTTC. As protein: CATSDLGQGSYYEQFF.

J is TRBJ2-7 and V is TRBV3-1; D remains ambiguous. Germline V gene lookup returns CDR1 LGHDT and CDR2 YNNKEL (reference sequence). CDR3 length: 13 residues. Trimming left V 5 bases short and J 3 bases short, with 11 bases between. The CDR3 reads CASSFLDDYEQYF. The DNA of the CDR3 is TGTGCCAGCAGCTTCTTAGATGACTACGAGCAGTACTTC.

The genes are TRBV24-1 and TRBJ2-7; D may match TRBD1 or TRBD2 (7 bases each). Germline CDR1 is KGHDR and CDR2 is SFDVKD. The ends were cut back, 4 bases at V and 6 bases at J, with 15 bases in the middle. The CDR3 sequence is 14 residues long. CDR3 DNA: TGTGCCACCAGTGAACCGGGACAGCGGGGCGAGCAGTACTTC. Translation gives CATSEPGQRGEQYF.